This is a list of T cell receptor beta chains from one sample in a study of technical replicates of blood from several donors. Profiled with immunoSEQ multiplex PCR; TCRdb holds only in-frame clones, not every one. The sample records some 77,000 clones, about 86% being singletons. Sequenced input: PBMCs. The source is a human donor in good health. Some clones in this sample may be carry-over from other donors' samples. The CDR3 runs from the conserved cysteine through the conserved F or W. Clone size is not always given. Where it is, it says once, few, many or a class for expanded clones.

v_call	clone_size	j_call	cdr3_aa
TRBV6-5	NA	TRBJ1-1	CASSYSYRVNTEAFF
TRBV5-1	few	TRBJ1-1	CASSLMGGMNTEAFF
TRBV21-1	NA	TRBJ2-7	CASKWRTGVYEQYF
TRBV6-4	NA	TRBJ2-1	CASGTGYNEQFF
TRBV30	NA	TRBJ1-1	CAWSTGENTEAFF
TRBV30	NA	TRBJ1-5	CAWGGGSQPQHF
TRBV29-1	NA	TRBJ1-3	CSVEGADSFRNTIYF
TRBV27	NA	TRBJ2-5	CASSLFRVGGPGETQYF
TRBV27	NA	TRBJ2-3	CASSPSGAGWIIDTQYF
TRBV4-1	NA	TRBJ1-1	CASRTPRDTEAFF
TRBV11-2	NA	TRBJ2-6	CASSSLSSGANVLTF
TRBV6-1	once	TRBJ2-4	CASSEGLVTTEYF
TRBV11-2	few	TRBJ2-2	CASSPGLAGGMAGELFF
TRBV30	NA	TRBJ1-2	CAWSVHGYGYTF
TRBV18	NA	TRBJ1-2	CASSTGRGPYGYTF
TRBV6-1	NA	TRBJ1-6	CASRLPQGGSPLHF
TRBV11-3	few	TRBJ1-1	CASSLGGDNTEAFF
TRBV4-3	NA	TRBJ2-7	CASSQDLRQGANEQYF